Listed below are T cell receptor beta chains from one sample, sequenced in a study of CD8 T cells in ankylosing spondylitis. Using its own MiXCR run on the 5' RACE reads, TCRdb lists one record per CDR3 protein. The table lists about 280,000 distinct CDR3 sequences, roughly 20% of them singletons. What was sequenced was blood, either unsorted or a sorted T cell fraction (not recorded which). Every receptor here comes from a male donor with ankylosing spondylitis or in good health (not recorded which). Both conserved end residues are part of each CDR3. D genes are given only for firm matches. Size is omitted from some rows. Given values are once, few, many or a class for expanded clones.

abundance,d_gene,v_gene,j_gene,CDR3aa,CDR3nt
few,TRBD2,TRBV7-6,TRBJ2-3,CASSPRWGFGAGVTDTQYF,TGTGCCAGCAGCCCCCGTTGGGGTTTCGGAGCGGGAGTAACAGATACGCAGTATTTT
few,TRBD1,TRBV29-1,TRBJ2-1,CSVPDRGITYNEQFF,TGCAGCGTTCCTGACAGGGGGATCACCTACAATGAGCAGTTCTTC
many,NA,TRBV5-1,TRBJ1-1,CASSLDRIPAEAFF,TGCGCCAGCAGCTTGGACCGAATCCCGGCTGAAGCTTTCTTT
NA,NA,TRBV24-1,TRBJ2-5,CATSDWDQETQYF,TGTGCCACCAGTGATTGGGACCAAGAGACCCAGTACTTC
NA,NA,TRBV3-1,TRBJ1-1,CASSQDAGLTGAFF,TGTGCCAGCAGCCAAGATGCAGGACTCACTGGAGCTTTCTTT
NA,TRBD2,TRBV5-5,TRBJ2-1,CASSVTSGGANEQFF,TGTGCCAGCAGCGTTACTAGCGGGGGGGCCAATGAGCAGTTCTTC
few,NA,TRBV25-1,TRBJ1-5,CASSESGAGRGRNQPQHF,TGTGCCAGCAGTGAATCAGGGGCGGGGAGGGGACGCAATCAGCCCCAGCATTTT
NA,TRBD1,TRBV18,TRBJ1-5,CASSSGTGAQPQHF,TGTGCCAGCTCATCCGGGACAGGGGCTCAGCCCCAGCATTTT
few,TRBD2,TRBV7-6,TRBJ2-2,CASSFDEPSGVYTGELFF,TGTGCCAGCAGCTTTGACGAACCTAGCGGGGTGTACACCGGGGAGCTGTTTTTT
NA,NA,TRBV2,TRBJ1-5,CASSRGGSNQPQHF,TGTGCCAGCAGTAGGGGGGGGAGCAATCAGCCCCAGCATTTT
few,NA,TRBV28,TRBJ1-1,CASSLDPWGTEAFF,TGTGCCAGCAGTTTAGACCCATGGGGCACTGAAGCTTTCTTT
few,NA,TRBV5-1,TRBJ1-4,CASSWDTEKLFF,TGCGCCAGCAGCTGGGATACCGAAAAACTGTTTTTT
NA,NA,TRBV25-1,TRBJ2-3,CASSEYRPQNTDTQYF,TGTGCCAGCAGTGAATATAGACCCCAGAACACAGATACGCAGTATTTT
NA,NA,TRBV18,TRBJ1-3,CASSRTDAGNTIYF,TGTGCCAGCTCACGGACAGACGCGGGAAACACCATATATTTT
NA,NA,TRBV20-1,TRBJ2-1,CSAPPTSLSREFSYNEQFF,TGCAGTGCCCCTCCAACCTCCCTTTCGAGGGAATTCTCCTACAATGAGCAGTTCTTC
few,NA,TRBV10-3,TRBJ1-2,CAISEKARYGYTF,TGTGCCATCAGTGAAAAGGCTCGCTATGGCTACACCTTC
many,NA,TRBV12-3/TRBV12-4,TRBJ1-1,CASSLGQANTEAFF,TGTGCCAGCAGTCTAGGGCAGGCGAACACTGAAGCTTTCTTT
NA,TRBD1,TRBV10-3,TRBJ2-3,CAIRPGQGKDTQYF,TGTGCCATCAGGCCAGGACAGGGGAAGGATACGCAGTATTTT
many,NA,TRBV20-1,TRBJ2-1,CSARDGAGGYEQFF,TGCAGTGCTAGAGATGGGGCAGGGGGGTATGAGCAGTTCTTC
NA,TRBD1,TRBV28,TRBJ2-3,CASSVDRVRTDTQYF,TGTGCCAGCAGTGTCGACAGGGTGAGGACAGATACGCAGTATTTT
many,TRBD2,TRBV12-3/TRBV12-4,TRBJ2-1,CASSLVRGSSYNEQFF,TGTGCCAGCAGTTTAGTGCGGGGGAGCTCCTACAATGAGCAGTTCTTC
few,TRBD1,TRBV6-4,TRBJ2-2,CASSLTDRTGELFF,TGTGCCAGCAGTCTCACGGACAGGACCGGGGAGCTGTTTTTT
NA,NA,TRBV9,TRBJ2-1,CASSPPGVSSYNEQFF,TGTGCCAGCAGCCCCCCTGGGGTGAGCTCCTACAATGAGCAGTTCTTC
few,NA,TRBV12-3/TRBV12-4,TRBJ1-5,CASSGHHQPQHF,TGTGCCAGCTCAGGTCATCATCAGCCCCAGCATTTT
few,TRBD2,TRBV12-3/TRBV12-4,TRBJ2-1,CASTLTSTYNEQFF,TGTGCCAGCACCCTGACTAGCACTTACAATGAGCAGTTCTTC
few,TRBD2,TRBV10-3,TRBJ2-5,CAISEASGGGQETQYF,TGTGCCATCAGTGAGGCTAGCGGGGGGGGCCAAGAGACCCAGTACTTC
NA,NA,TRBV3-1,TRBJ2-2,CASSQVSLGLVAGELFF,TGTGCCAGCAGCCAAGTATCGTTGGGGTTAGTGGCCGGGGAGCTGTTTTTT
few,NA,TRBV18,TRBJ1-2,CASSRLGGRDGYTF,TGTGCCAGCTCACGCCTTGGAGGGCGGGATGGCTACACCTTC
many,NA,TRBV12-3/TRBV12-4,TRBJ2-2,CASSTGTTGELFF,TGTGCCAGCAGCACGGGGACGACCGGGGAGCTGTTTTTT
NA,TRBD2,TRBV20-1,TRBJ2-1,CSARDGTSGLPGFYNEQFF,TGCAGTGCTAGAGATGGGACTAGCGGGTTACCAGGATTCTACAATGAGCAGTTCTTC
NA,TRBD1,TRBV12-3/TRBV12-4,TRBJ1-1,CASSPGQGGEAFF,TGTGCCAGCAGTCCGGGACAGGGCGGTGAAGCTTTCTTT
few,NA,TRBV20-1,TRBJ1-4,CSAGPQTSNEKLFF,TGCAGTGCTGGTCCCCAAACCTCTAATGAAAAACTGTTTTTT
NA,NA,TRBV24-1,TRBJ1-1,CATSGGGNTEAFF,TGTGCCACCAGTGGGGGGGGGAACACTGAAGCTTTCTTT
NA,NA,TRBV7-3,TRBJ2-3,CASNPGLEPLRDTQYF,TGTGCCAGCAACCCGGGGTTAGAACCTTTAAGAGACACGCAGTATTTT
few,NA,TRBV6-1,TRBJ1-2,CASSRHDRTDYGYTF,TGTGCCAGCAGCCGGCATGATAGGACGGACTATGGCTACACCTTC
many,NA,TRBV5-1,TRBJ1-4,CASSLAGTNEKLFF,TGCGCCAGCAGCTTGGCGGGAACTAATGAAAAACTGTTTTTT
few,NA,TRBV15,TRBJ1-2,CATSSRGDDDYGYTF,TGTGCCACCAGCAGCCGCGGGGACGATGACTATGGCTACACCTTC
NA,NA,TRBV28,TRBJ2-1,CASSLVAEPPYNEQFF,TGTGCCAGCAGTTTAGTAGCGGAGCCCCCCTACAATGAGCAGTTCTTC
NA,NA,TRBV2,TRBJ1-6,CASSEGRGHSPLHF,TGTGCCAGCAGTGAAGGCAGGGGACATTCACCCCTCCACTTT
few,TRBD2,TRBV6-2/TRBV6-3,TRBJ2-1,CASSAAAGGPRNEQFF,TGTGCCAGCAGCGCCGCTGCGGGAGGGCCAAGGAATGAGCAGTTCTTC
once,TRBD1,TRBV30,TRBJ1-5,CAWSDQTGGRQPRHF,TGTGCCTGGAGTGACCAAACAGGGGGCCGGCAGCCCCGGCATTTT
NA,NA,TRBV20-1,TRBJ2-4,CSARGSGSKNIQYF,TGCAGTGCTAGGGGTAGCGGCTCCAAAAACATTCAGTACTTC
few,NA,TRBV12-3/TRBV12-4,TRBJ2-1,CASREDQRNEQFF,TGTGCCAGCAGGGAGGACCAGCGGAATGAGCAGTTCTTC
once,TRBD1,TRBV6-5,TRBJ1-6,CASSFDTGGSSPLHF,TGTGCCAGCAGTTTCGACACAGGGGGCAGTTCACCCCTCCACTTT
NA,NA,TRBV20-1,TRBJ2-6,CSASEYRTTISGANVLTF,TGCAGTGCTAGTGAGTACAGAACCACGATCTCTGGGGCCAACGTCCTGACTTTC
NA,NA,TRBV29-1,TRBJ2-1,CSVGGDFLYNEQFF,TGCAGCGTTGGAGGAGATTTCTTATACAATGAGCAGTTCTTC
NA,NA,TRBV9,TRBJ2-1,CASSVGQESYNEQFF,TGTGCCAGCAGCGTAGGGCAAGAATCATACAATGAGCAGTTCTTC
NA,NA,TRBV9,TRBJ2-2,CASSVGDTSTGELFF,TGTGCCAGCAGCGTAGGGGACACCTCCACCGGGGAGCTGTTTTTT
many,NA,TRBV5-6,TRBJ1-1,CASSAGIGDTEAFF,TGTGCCAGCAGCGCCGGGATAGGGGACACTGAAGCTTTCTTT
NA,NA,TRBV27,TRBJ2-2,CASSKGFTNTGELFF,TGTGCCAGCAGTAAAGGATTTACGAACACCGGGGAGCTGTTTTTT
few,TRBD1,TRBV6-1,TRBJ2-5,CATMTGGVPETQYF,TGTGCCACCATGACAGGGGGCGTTCCGGAGACCCAGTACTTC
NA,NA,TRBV5-5,TRBJ2-1,CASSFILQGEQFF,TGTGCCAGCAGCTTTATTCTGCAGGGCGAGCAGTTCTTC
many,NA,TRBV20-1,TRBJ2-1,CSATRPKYNEQFF,TGCAGTGCTACCAGGCCGAAGTACAATGAGCAGTTCTTC
few,TRBD2,TRBV14,TRBJ2-5,CASSPFLAGVETQYF,TGTGCCAGCAGCCCCTTTTTAGCGGGAGTGGAGACCCAGTACTTC
few,TRBD2,TRBV2,TRBJ2-2,CASSVKRGAGELFF,TGTGCCAGCAGTGTAAAACGGGGGGCCGGGGAGCTGTTTTTT
few,TRBD2,TRBV12-3/TRBV12-4,TRBJ2-1,CASSWGTSYNEQFF,TGTGCCAGCAGTTGGGGGACTAGCTACAATGAGCAGTTCTTC
NA,NA,TRBV2,TRBJ1-4,CASSKGSEKLFF,TGTGCCAGCAGTAAAGGGAGTGAAAAACTGTTTTTT
few,TRBD1,TRBV12-3/TRBV12-4,TRBJ1-5,CASSYRGGDQPQHF,TGTGCCAGCAGTTACAGGGGAGGGGATCAGCCCCAGCATTTT